One sample yielded the 18 T cell receptor beta chains listed below, sequenced in a study of blood T cell repertoires in COVID-19. Here immunoSEQ multiplex PCR was the method, and the copy in TCRdb shows in-frame clones only, minus some. This sample has over 150,000 clones, with 84% found just once. Sequencing was carried out using peripheral blood. The receptors here all came from a woman of 80 years or more with COVID-19, enrolled during active disease.

J is TRBJ2-7 and V is TRBV9, with D maybe TRBD1 (6 bases). Germline CDR1 is SGDLS and CDR2 is YYNGEE. This CDR3 has 13 residues. V lost 4 bases and J 3 bases, leaving 11 bases between the germline ends. CDR3 sequence: CASSKGDIYEQYF. The DNA of the CDR3 is TGTGCCAGCAGCAAAGGGGACATCTACGAGCAGTACTTC.

This clone has only a few counts. The rearrangement links TRBV4-2 to TRBJ1-1, with D tentatively TRBD1 (6 bases). The germline V and J ends were trimmed by 4 bases and 1 base, with 10 bases remaining between them. This CDR3 is 14 amino acids long. From germline, CDR1 is LGHNA and CDR2 YNFKEQ. The CDR3 DNA sequence: TGTGCCAGCAGCCTCCAAGGGGGGAACACTGAAGCTTTCTTT. Protein product: CASSLQGGNTEAFF.

The chain combines TRBV28 with TRBJ1-6; D unclear. The CDR3 totals 15 residues. The germline gives CDR1 MDHEN, CDR2 SYDVKM. V gave up 6 bases and J gave up 6 bases, with 15 bases separating them. The CDR3 here is CASRRNGVGNSPLHF. Here the CDR3 DNA reads TGTGCCAGCAGGCGTAACGGGGTTGGTAATTCACCCCTCCACTTT.

The chain combines TRBV19 with TRBJ1-5; D is perhaps TRBD1 (5 bases). Germline loops: CDR1 LNHDA, CDR2 SQIVND (reference sequence). With 2 bases removed from V and 7 bases from J, the gap between germline ends came to 12 bases. CDR3 length: 14 amino acids. The CDR3: CASSIIRVGQPQHF. Written as DNA, the CDR3 is TGTGCCAGTAGTATAATCAGGGTAGGCCAGCCCCAGCATTTT.

The chain joins TRBV9 to TRBJ2-2; 10 positions agree with TRBD2. The V and J ends lost 4 bases and 3 bases, in that order; junction bases with no gene match: 6. The CDR3 has 16 amino acids. Germline V gene data show CDR1 as SGDLS and CDR2 as YYNGEE. CDR3 sequence: CASSPSSGGYTGELFF. In DNA form, the CDR3 reads TGTGCCAGCAGCCCTTCTAGCGGGGGTTACACCGGGGAGCTGTTTTTT.

The chain employs TRBV19 and TRBJ2-7, with D unresolved. Germline CDR1 is LNHDA and CDR2 is SQIVND (reference sequence). The germline V and J ends were trimmed by 4 bases and 2 bases, with 9 bases remaining between them. The CDR3 contains 13 residues. The CDR3, as DNA: TGTGCCAGTAGTAATGACTGGACCTACGAGCAGTACTTC. The encoded protein is CASSNDWTYEQYF.

CDR3 sequence reads: CASSQWPYGYTF. The CDR3 DNA sequence: TGTGCCAGCAGCCAGTGGCCCTATGGCTACACCTTC. This rearrangement joins TRBV3-1 (or the pseudogene TRBV3-2) to TRBJ1-2; no clear D. V lost 3 bases, J lost 4 bases, and 6 bases lay in between. The CDR3 covers 12 residues. Looked up from germline, CDR1 is LGHDT and CDR2 is YNNKEL (reference sequence).

The chain recombines TRBV19 with TRBJ1-2, with D hard to call. V lost 5 bases and J lost 2, with 15 bases in between. CDR1 is LNHDA and CDR2 is SQIVND in the germline V gene (reference sequence). CDR3 length: 15 residues. The CDR3 DNA reads as TGTGCCAGTAGTCGTACCCCAAAAGCAAACTATGGCTACACCTTC. Amino acid sequence: CASSRTPKANYGYTF.

The gene calls are TRBV7-3 and TRBJ2-6; tentatively, D is TRBD2 (6 bases). CDR1 SGHTA and CDR2 FQGTGA come from the germline V gene. V was clipped by 2 bases and J by 2 bases, with 7 bases between them. There are 15 residues in the CDR3. In nucleotides, the CDR3 is TGTGCCAGCAGCTTAGGCGGGGCTGGGGCCAACGTCCTGACTTTC. Its protein product is CASSLGGAGANVLTF.

V is TRBV10-1 and J is TRBJ2-2, with D maybe TRBD1 (6 bases). Germline V gene data show CDR1 as WNHNN and CDR2 as SYGVQD (reference sequence). CDR3 length equals 14 residues. Trimming shortened V by 2 bases and J by 8 bases, and 12 bases separated the two germline ends. The CDR3: CASSEGIRGGELFF. CDR3 sequence (DNA): TGCGCCAGCAGTGAGGGTATCAGGGGTGGGGAGCTGTTTTTT.

The V call is TRBV5-1, the J call TRBJ2-7; possible D gene TRBD2, 5 bases. Trimming shortened V by 0 bases and J by 4 bases, and 14 bases separated the two germline ends. CDR3 length equals 15 residues. Germline loops: CDR1 SGHRS, CDR2 YFSETQ. The CDR3 region is CASSLVGGGLYEQYF. The CDR3 DNA sequence: TGCGCCAGCAGCTTGGTAGGCGGAGGTTTATACGAGCAGTACTTC.

CDR3 coding DNA: TGTGCCAGCTCACCGGGGACACTTCTAGCCAAAAACATTCAGTACTTC. Translation gives CASSPGTLLAKNIQYF. The chain links TRBV18 to TRBJ2-4; D might be TRBD1 (6 bases). Germline-derived CDR1 and CDR2 are KGHSH and LQKENI. CDR3 size: 16 residues. Trimming removed 3 bases from V and 0 bases from J, with 12 bases in between.

The chain is built from TRBV7-2 and TRBJ2-7; weak D call: TRBD2 (6 bases). Germline CDR1 and CDR2: SGHTA and FQGNSA. V was trimmed by 5 bases and J by 2 bases, leaving 10 bases between them. The length of the CDR3 is 13 residues. The CDR3, as DNA: TGTGCCAGCAGCCGGGGACTGGCCTACGAGCAGTACTTC. The encoded protein is CASSRGLAYEQYF.

The chain employs TRBV19 and TRBJ2-7; no definite D call. Germline CDR1 LNHDA, CDR2 SQIVND (reference sequence). Trimming took off 2 bases at V and 0 bases at J, with 8 bases between the two ends. The CDR3 spans 14 residues. This CDR3 is CASSIMANSYEQYF. CDR3 nucleotide sequence: TGTGCCAGTAGTATAATGGCCAACTCCTACGAGCAGTACTTC.

The CDR3 reads CASSIWGEGYGYTF. CDR3 DNA: TGTGCCAGTAGTATATGGGGAGAGGGCTATGGCTACACCTTC. V usage is TRBV19 and J usage is TRBJ1-2; D remains ambiguous. The CDR3 runs 14 residues. CDR1 is LNHDA, CDR2 SQIVND, per germline (reference sequence). The V end was cut by 2 bases, the J end by 4 bases, with 11 bases between.

This chain joins TRBV27 and TRBJ2-5; 8 bases line up with TRBD2. Trimming took 2 bases from V and 4 from J; bases not matched to a gene: 12. The CDR3 loop spans 17 amino acids. Germline loops: CDR1 MNHEY, CDR2 SMNVEV (reference sequence). CDR3 protein: CASSLLRTSPTPETQYF. The CDR3 region has the DNA TGTGCCAGCAGTTTACTCCGGACTAGCCCGACTCCAGAGACCCAGTACTTC.

The chain uses TRBV6-5 and TRBJ2-7; maybe TRBD2 (5 bases). The CDR3 is 13 residues long. Between the trimmed V and J ends, which lost 6 bases and 5 bases, there was a span of 14 bases. Germline CDR1 reads MNHEY; CDR2 reads SVGAGI. This CDR3 reads CASRRDPGDEQYF. The CDR3 DNA reads as TGTGCCAGCAGAAGGGATCCCGGGGACGAGCAGTACTTC.

The chain employs TRBV29-1 and TRBJ1-5; TRBD1 aligns across 9 bases. Germline V gene sequence: CDR1 SQVTM, CDR2 ANQGSEA. After removal of 5 bases from V and 7 bases from J, the junction contained 9 bases not matched to a gene. The CDR3 is 14 amino acids. CDR3 loop: CSVRDRGRRQPQHF. The CDR3 DNA sequence: TGCAGCGTTCGAGACAGGGGGAGGCGGCAGCCCCAGCATTTT. The full variable domain, its missing parts supplied by reference TRBV29-1 and TRBJ1-5, is SAVISQKPSRDICQRGTSLTIQCQVDSQVTMMFWYRQQPGQSLTLIATANQGSEATYESGFVIDKFPISRPNLTFSTLTVSNMSPEDSSIYLCSVRDRGRRQPQHFGDGTRLSIL.